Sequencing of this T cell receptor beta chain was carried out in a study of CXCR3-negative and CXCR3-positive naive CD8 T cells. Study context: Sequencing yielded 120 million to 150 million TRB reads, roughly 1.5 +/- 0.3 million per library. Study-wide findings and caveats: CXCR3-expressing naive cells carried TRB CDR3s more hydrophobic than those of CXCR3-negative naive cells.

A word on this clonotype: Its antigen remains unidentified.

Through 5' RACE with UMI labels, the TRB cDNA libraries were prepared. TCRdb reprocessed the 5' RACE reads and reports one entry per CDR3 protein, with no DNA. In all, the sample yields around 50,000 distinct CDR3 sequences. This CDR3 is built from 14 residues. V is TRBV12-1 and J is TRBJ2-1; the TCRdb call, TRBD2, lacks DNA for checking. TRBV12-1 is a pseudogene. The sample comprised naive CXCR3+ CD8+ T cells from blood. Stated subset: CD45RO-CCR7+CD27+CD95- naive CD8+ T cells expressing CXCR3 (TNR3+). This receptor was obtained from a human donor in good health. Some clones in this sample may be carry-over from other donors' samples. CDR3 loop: CASSSNHWTSGGIF.